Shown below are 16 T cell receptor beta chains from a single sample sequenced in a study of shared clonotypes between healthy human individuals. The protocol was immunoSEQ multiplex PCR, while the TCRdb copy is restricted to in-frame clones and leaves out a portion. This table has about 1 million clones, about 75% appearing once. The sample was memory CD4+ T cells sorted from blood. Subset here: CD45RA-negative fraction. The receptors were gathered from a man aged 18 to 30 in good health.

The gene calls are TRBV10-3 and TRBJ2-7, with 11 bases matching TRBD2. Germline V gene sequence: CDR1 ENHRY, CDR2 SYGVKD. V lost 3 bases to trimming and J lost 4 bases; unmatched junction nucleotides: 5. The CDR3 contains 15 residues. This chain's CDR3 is CAISDGSGGAYEQYF. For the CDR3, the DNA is TGTGCCATCAGTGATGGTAGCGGGGGGGCTTACGAGCAGTACTTC.

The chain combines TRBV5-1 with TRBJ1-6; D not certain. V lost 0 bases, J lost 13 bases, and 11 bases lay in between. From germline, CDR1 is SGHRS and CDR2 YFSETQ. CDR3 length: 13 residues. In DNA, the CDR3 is TGCGCCAGCAGCTTGGAGATTTCTGCGCCCCTCCACTTT. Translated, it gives CASSLEISAPLHF.

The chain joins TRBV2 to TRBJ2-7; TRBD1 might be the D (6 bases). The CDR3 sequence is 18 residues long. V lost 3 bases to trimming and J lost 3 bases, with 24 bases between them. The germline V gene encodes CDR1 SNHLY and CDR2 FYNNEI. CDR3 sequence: CASSDTGRWDTQNYEQYF. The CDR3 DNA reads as TGTGCCAGCAGTGATACTGGAAGATGGGACACGCAAAACTACGAGCAGTACTTC.

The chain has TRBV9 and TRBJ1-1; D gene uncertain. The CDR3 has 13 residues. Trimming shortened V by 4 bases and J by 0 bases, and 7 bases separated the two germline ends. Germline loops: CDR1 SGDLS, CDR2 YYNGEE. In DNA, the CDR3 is TGTGCCAGCAGCCCTTTAATGAACACTGAAGCTTTCTTT. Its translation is CASSPLMNTEAFF.

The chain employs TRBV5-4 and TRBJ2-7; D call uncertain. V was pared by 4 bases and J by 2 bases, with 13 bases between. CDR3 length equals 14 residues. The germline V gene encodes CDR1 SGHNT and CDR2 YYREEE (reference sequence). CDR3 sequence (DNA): TGTGCCAGCAGCCCGGTGGCAGGAGCCTACGAGCAGTACTTC. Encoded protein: CASSPVAGAYEQYF.

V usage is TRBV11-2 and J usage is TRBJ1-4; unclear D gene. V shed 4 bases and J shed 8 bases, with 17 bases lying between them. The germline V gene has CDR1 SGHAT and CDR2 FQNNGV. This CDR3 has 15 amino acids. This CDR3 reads CASSSLRLKEEKLFF. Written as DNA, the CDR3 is TGTGCCAGCAGCTCCCTCCGCCTGAAGGAGGAAAAACTGTTTTTT. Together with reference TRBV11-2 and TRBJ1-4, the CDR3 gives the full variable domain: EAGVAQSPRYKIIEKRQSVAFWCNPISGHATLYWYQQILGQGPKLLIQFQNNGVVDDSQLPKDRFSAERLKGVDSTLKIQPAKLEDSAVYLCASSSLRLKEEKLFFGSGTQLSVL.

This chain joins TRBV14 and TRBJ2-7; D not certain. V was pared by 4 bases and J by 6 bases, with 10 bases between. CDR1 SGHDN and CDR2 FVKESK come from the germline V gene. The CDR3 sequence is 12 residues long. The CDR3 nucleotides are TGTGCCAGCAGCCGGACGTGGGGCGAGCAGTACTTC. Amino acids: CASSRTWGEQYF.

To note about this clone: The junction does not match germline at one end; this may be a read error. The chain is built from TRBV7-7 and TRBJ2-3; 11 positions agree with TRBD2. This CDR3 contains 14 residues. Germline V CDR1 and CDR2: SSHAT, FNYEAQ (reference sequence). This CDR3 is CASSPGTSGDTQYF. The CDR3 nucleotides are TGTGCTAGCAGTCCCGGGACTAGCGGTGATACGCAGTATTTT.

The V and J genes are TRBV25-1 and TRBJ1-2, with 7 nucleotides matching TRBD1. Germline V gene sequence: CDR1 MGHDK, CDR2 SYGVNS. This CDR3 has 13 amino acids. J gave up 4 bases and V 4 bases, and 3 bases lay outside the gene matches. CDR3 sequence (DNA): TGTGCCAGCAGTGGCGGGACAGCCTATGGCTACACCTTC. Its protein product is CASSGGTAYGYTF.

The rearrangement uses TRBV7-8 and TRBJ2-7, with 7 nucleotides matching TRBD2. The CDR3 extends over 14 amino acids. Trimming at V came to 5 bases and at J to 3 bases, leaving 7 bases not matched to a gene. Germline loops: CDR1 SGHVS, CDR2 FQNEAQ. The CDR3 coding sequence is TGTGCCAGCAGCCTATCGGAGCGGGACTACGAGCAGTACTTC. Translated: CASSLSERDYEQYF.

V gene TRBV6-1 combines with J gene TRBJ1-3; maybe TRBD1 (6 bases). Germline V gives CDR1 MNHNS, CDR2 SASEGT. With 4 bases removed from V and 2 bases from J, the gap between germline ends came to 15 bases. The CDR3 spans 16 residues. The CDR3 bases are TGTGCCAGCAGTGGGGGACAATTGGCGACTGGAAACACCATATATTTT. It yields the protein CASSGGQLATGNTIYF.

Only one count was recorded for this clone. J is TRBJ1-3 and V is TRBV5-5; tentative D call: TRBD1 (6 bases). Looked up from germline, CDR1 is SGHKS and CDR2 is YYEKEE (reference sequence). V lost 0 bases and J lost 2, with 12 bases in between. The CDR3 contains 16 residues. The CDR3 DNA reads TGTGCCAGCAGCTTGGATATCGCAGGGGCTGGAAACACCATATATTTT. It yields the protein CASSLDIAGAGNTIYF.

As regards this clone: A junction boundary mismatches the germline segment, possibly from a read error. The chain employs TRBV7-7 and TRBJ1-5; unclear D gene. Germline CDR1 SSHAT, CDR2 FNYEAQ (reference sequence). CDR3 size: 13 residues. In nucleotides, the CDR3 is TGTGCTAGCACCCGCGAGTTTAATCAGCCCCAGCATTTT. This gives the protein CASTREFNQPQHF.

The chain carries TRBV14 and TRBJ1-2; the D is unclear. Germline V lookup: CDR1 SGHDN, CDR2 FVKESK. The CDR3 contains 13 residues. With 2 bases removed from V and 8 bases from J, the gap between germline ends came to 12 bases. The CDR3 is CASSQRQKEGYTF. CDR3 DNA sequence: TGTGCCAGCAGCCAAAGGCAAAAGGAGGGCTACACCTTC.

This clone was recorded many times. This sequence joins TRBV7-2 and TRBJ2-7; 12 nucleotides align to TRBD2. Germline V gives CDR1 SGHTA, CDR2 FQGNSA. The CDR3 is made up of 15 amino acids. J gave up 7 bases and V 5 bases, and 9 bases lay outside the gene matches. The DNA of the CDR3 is TGTGCCAGCAGCGGGGCAGGGACTAGCGGGCGGGAGCAGTACTTC. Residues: CASSGAGTSGREQYF.

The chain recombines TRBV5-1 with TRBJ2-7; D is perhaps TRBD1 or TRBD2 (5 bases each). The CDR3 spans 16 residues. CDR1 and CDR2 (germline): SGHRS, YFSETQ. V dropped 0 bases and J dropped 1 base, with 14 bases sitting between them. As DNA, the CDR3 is TGCGCCAGCAGCTTGGGATGGGGGAAGCTATCCTACGAGCAGTACTTC. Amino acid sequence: CASSLGWGKLSYEQYF.